The T cell receptor (beta chain) described here comes from a study of T cells after yellow fever vaccination. Study findings and constraints: Just a small share of clonotypes turned up in the CD4 compartment as well as the CD8 compartment. Within FACS-sorted repertoires, abundant clonotypes contaminating from the bulk population could be present. The study re-detected most primary-vaccination clones after the booster (under 97% CD4, roughly 90% CD8).

This clonotype was observed many times. The antigen is not known. This CDR3 has 14 residues. V lost 5 bases and J lost 0; bases outside the gene matches: 3. CDR1 and CDR2 from the germline V gene are MNHEY and SMNVEV (reference sequence). TCRdb re-analysed the 5' RACE reads in MiXCR, keeping a single row per CDR3 protein. The sample has under 80,000 distinct CDR3 sequences; approximately 7.4% are singletons. This chain uses TRBV27 with TRBJ1-1; 7 positions match TRBD1. The sequence derives from a man aged 25-45 years who received the YFV17D yellow fever vaccine. The source material was CD8+ T cells sorted from PBMCs, sampled 15 days after the yellow fever booster vaccination. DNA of the CDR3: TGTGCCAGCAGTAAGACAGGGATGAACACTGAAGCTTTCTTT. Its translation is CASSKTGMNTEAFF.